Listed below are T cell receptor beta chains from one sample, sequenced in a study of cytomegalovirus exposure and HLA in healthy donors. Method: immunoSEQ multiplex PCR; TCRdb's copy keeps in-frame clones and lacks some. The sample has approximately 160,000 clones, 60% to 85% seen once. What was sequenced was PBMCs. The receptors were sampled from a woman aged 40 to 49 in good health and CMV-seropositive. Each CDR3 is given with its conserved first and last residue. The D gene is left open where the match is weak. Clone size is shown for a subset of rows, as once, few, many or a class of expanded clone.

TGTGCCAGCAGCCAATGGGGGACAGGGGCGTCTACCCAGTACTTC CASSQWGTGASTQYF TRBD1 TRBV11-2 - TRBJ2-5
TGTGCCAGCAGTTTAGCCCTCCAGGGAGGAGATGGCTACACCTTC CASSLALQGGDGYTF - TRBV6-6 - TRBJ1-2
TGTGCCACCAGCAGAGATCTTACGGAGACAGGGTGGACTGGGGCCAACGTCCTGACTTTC CATSRDLTETGWTGANVLTF TRBD1 TRBV15 - TRBJ2-6
TGCGCCAGCAGCCCGCAACCCCCAGGGTCGAACACTGAAGCTTTCTTT CASSPQPPGSNTEAFF - TRBV5-1 - TRBJ1-1
TGTGCCAGCAGCTTGGACGGGGGTGGGGGAAAACTGTTTTTT CASSLDGGGGKLFF - TRBV5-4 once TRBJ1-4
TGTGCCTGCTCGATTGCTGGGGCCAACGGCCTGACTTTC CACSIAGANGLTF - TRBV30 - TRBJ2-6
TGCGCCAGCAGCATAGGGGCTCAGCCCCAGCATTTT CASSIGAQPQHF - TRBV5-1 - TRBJ1-5
TGTGCCAGCAGCGCCCGACAGGGAAACACCATATATTTT CASSARQGNTIYF - TRBV7-6 - TRBJ1-3
TGTGCCAGTAGTATCGAGCAGGGCAATCAGCCCCAGCATTTT CASSIEQGNQPQHF - TRBV19 - TRBJ1-5
TGTGCCACCAGCAGAGACAGGGTTAACACTGAAGCTTTCTTT CATSRDRVNTEAFF - TRBV15 few TRBJ1-1
TGTGCCAGCAGCTTAAGACAAACTACCGGGGAGCTGTTTTTT CASSLRQTTGELFF - TRBV11-3 - TRBJ2-2
TGTGCCAGCAGCTTACAAGCCAGCGGGGAAAAGTATTTT CASSLQASGEKYF TRBD2 TRBV7-9 - TRBJ2-3
TGCGCCAGCAGGCAGGGACTAGCGTCGAGCACAGATACGCAGTATTTT CASRQGLASSTDTQYF TRBD2 TRBV5-1 few TRBJ2-3
TGTGCCAGCAGTTACTCCCAGGTGCCCACCTACGAGCAGTACTTC CASSYSQVPTYEQYF - TRBV6-5 - TRBJ2-7
TGTGCCAGCAGTCACCGGACAAATGCAGATACGCAGTATTTT CASSHRTNADTQYF - TRBV7-9 - TRBJ2-3
TGTGCCAGCAGCTTGGACAGGGGAACCAACGGGCAGTACTTC CASSLDRGTNGQYF TRBD1 TRBV11-2 - TRBJ2-7
TGTGCCAGCAGTTTTTGGACAGGAACCGGCTTCGAGCAGTACTTC CASSFWTGTGFEQYF TRBD1 TRBV28 - TRBJ2-7
TGTGCCAGCAGTGAATTGGGGGCAAATTCACCCCTCCACTTT CASSELGANSPLHF - TRBV6-4 - TRBJ1-6
TGTGCCAGCAGCTTGAGCGGTTTCTCTGGAAACACCATATATTTT CASSLSGFSGNTIYF - TRBV11-2 - TRBJ1-3
TGTGCCAGCAGCCCTGTCCCGATAGCCGGGGAGCTGTTTTTT CASSPVPIAGELFF - TRBV5-4 - TRBJ2-2
TGTGCCAGCAGCCTCGGGGTTCGGACCGGGGAGCTGTTTTTT CASSLGVRTGELFF - TRBV4-2 - TRBJ2-2
TGCGCCAGCAGCCAAGCGCAGGGCACCTATGGCTACACCTTC CASSQAQGTYGYTF - TRBV4-3 - TRBJ1-2
TGTGCCAGCAAGGGACTAGCGGGGGGGCCGGCCGGGGAGCTGTTTTTT CASKGLAGGPAGELFF TRBD2 TRBV27 - TRBJ2-2
TGTGCCAGCAGCCTCCGAGCGGGGGAGCCCCCCCATGAGCAGTTCTTC CASSLRAGEPPHEQFF TRBD2 TRBV7-2 - TRBJ2-1
TGCGCCAGCAGCCAACAACAGGGGTTGGGAGAAAAACTGTTTTTT CASSQQQGLGEKLFF TRBD1 TRBV4-3 - TRBJ1-4
TGTGCCAGCAGCCTAGATCCAGGGGGTGGGTCATTTAACACTGAAGCTTTCTTT CASSLDPGGGSFNTEAFF TRBD1 TRBV11-2 - TRBJ1-1
TGTGCCAGCAGCCACCCCAAGCGGGACGGAACATCGGCGAGTGAGCAGTTCTTC CASSHPKRDGTSASEQFF TRBD2 TRBV7-2 few TRBJ2-1
TGTGCCAGCAGCTCCCCAGGTCGGCCTAACTATGGCTACACCTTC CASSSPGRPNYGYTF - TRBV7-2 - TRBJ1-2
TGCGCCAGCAGAAGGACAGGGCAGACCCAAGAGACCCAGTACTTC CASRRTGQTQETQYF TRBD1 TRBV5-1 - TRBJ2-5
TGTGCCAGCAGCCCCCTGGGGCAGTCTCGCTACACCTTC CASSPLGQSRYTF - TRBV9 once TRBJ1-2
TGCGCCAGCAGCCAAGAAGCCGGGACAGGAAGAAATGAAAAACTGTTTTTT CASSQEAGTGRNEKLFF TRBD1 TRBV4-1 - TRBJ1-4
TGTGCCATCAGTGAGCCTTCGGACAGGGACAATGAAGCTTTCTTT CAISEPSDRDNEAFF TRBD1 TRBV10-3 - TRBJ1-1
TGTGCCAGCAGCCTACAGGGGGCATTTGGCTACACCTTC CASSLQGAFGYTF TRBD1 TRBV5-5 - TRBJ1-2
TGTGCCAGTAGTTCTAAGACTGCTGGGGCCAACGTCCTGACTTTC CASSSKTAGANVLTF - TRBV19 - TRBJ2-6
TGCGCCAGCAGCCAAGAAATGCAGGGTAATTATTTCTACGAGCAGTACTTC CASSQEMQGNYFYEQYF - TRBV4-1 - TRBJ2-7
TGTGCCAGCAGTGGGGGGTCTGAAGCTTTCTTT CASSGGSEAFF - TRBV6-6 once TRBJ1-1
TGTGCCAGCAGTGAACGGGCAGGGCGAAGGAATGAAAAACTGTTTTTT CASSERAGRRNEKLFF - TRBV6-1 - TRBJ1-4
TGTGCTAGCAGAGGGGGAGAGGGTAGCAATCAGCCCCAGCATTTT CASRGGEGSNQPQHF - TRBV7-7 - TRBJ1-5
TGCGCCAGCAGCTTGGAGCTCCCTGGGGGGGCAATTCCATATACGCAGTATTTT CASSLELPGGAIPYTQYF - TRBV5-1 - TRBJ2-3
TGTGCCAGCAGCTGGGAATTTAGGGGATCCAGCTCCTACGAGCAGTACTTC CASSWEFRGSSSYEQYF - TRBV5-6 - TRBJ2-7